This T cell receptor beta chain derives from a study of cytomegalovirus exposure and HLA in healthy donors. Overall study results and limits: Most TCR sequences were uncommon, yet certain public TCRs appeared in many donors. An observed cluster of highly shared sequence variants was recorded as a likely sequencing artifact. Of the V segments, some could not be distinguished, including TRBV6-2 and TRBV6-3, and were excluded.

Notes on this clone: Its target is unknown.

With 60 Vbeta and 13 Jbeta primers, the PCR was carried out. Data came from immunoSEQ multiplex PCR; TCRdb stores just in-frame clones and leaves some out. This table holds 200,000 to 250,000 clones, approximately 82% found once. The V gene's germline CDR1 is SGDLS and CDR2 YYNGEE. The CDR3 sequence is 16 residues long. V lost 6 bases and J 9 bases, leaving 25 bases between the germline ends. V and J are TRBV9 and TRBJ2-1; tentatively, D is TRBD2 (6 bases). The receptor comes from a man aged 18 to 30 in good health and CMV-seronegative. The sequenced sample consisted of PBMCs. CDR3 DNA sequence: TGTGCCAGCACGCCGACTGGCGGGAACGTTTTTGGTGAGCAGTTCTTC. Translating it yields CASTPTGGNVFGEQFF.